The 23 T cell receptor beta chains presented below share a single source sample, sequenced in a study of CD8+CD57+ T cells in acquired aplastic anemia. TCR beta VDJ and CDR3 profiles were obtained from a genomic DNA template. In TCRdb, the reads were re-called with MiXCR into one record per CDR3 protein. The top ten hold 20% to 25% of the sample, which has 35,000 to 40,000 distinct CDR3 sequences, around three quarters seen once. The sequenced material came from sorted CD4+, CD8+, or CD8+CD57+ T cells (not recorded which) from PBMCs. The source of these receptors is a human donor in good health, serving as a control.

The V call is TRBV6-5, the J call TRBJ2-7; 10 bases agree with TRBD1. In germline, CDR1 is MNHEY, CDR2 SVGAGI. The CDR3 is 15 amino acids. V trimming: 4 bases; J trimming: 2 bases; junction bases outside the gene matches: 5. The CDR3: CASSSRQGAPYEQYF. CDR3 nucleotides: TGTGCCAGCAGTTCAAGACAGGGGGCCCCCTACGAGCAGTACTTC.

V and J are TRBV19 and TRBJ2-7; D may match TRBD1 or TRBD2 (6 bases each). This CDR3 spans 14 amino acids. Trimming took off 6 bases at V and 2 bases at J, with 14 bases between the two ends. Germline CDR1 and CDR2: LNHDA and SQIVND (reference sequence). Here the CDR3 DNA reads TGTGCCAGTAGGGGGGGACAAAGCCCCTACGAGCAGTACTTC. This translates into CASRGGQSPYEQYF. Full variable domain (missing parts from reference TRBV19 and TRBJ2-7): DGGITQSPKYLFRKEGQNVTLSCEQNLNHDAMYWYRQDPGQGLRLIYYSQIVNDFQKGDIAEGYSVSREKKESFPLTVTSAQKNPTAFYLCASRGGQSPYEQYFGPGTRLTVT.

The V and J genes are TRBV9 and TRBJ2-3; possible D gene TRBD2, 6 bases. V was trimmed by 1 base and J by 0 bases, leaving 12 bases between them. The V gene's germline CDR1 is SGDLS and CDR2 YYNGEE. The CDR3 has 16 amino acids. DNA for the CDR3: TGTGCCAGCAGCGTAAGGCCGGGGGAGAGCACAGATACGCAGTATTTT. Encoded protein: CASSVRPGESTDTQYF. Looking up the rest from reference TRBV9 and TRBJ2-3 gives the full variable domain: DSGVTQTPKHLITATGQRVTLRCSPRSGDLSVYWYQQSLDQGLQFLIQYYNGEERAKGNILERFSAQQFPDLHSELNLSSLELGDSALYFCASSVRPGESTDTQYFGPGTRLTVL.

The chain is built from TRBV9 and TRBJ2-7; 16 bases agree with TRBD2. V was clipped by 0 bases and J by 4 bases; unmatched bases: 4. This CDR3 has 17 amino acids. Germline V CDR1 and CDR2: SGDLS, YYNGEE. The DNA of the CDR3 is TGTGCCAGCAGCGTAGGACAGGGACTAGCGGGGGGGTACGAGCAGTACTTC. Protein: CASSVGQGLAGGYEQYF.

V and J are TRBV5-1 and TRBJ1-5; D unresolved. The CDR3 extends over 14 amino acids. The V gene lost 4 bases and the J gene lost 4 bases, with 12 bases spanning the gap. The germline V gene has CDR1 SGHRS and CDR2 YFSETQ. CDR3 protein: CASSPTIGNQPQHF. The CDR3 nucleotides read TGCGCCAGCAGCCCTACGATTGGGAATCAGCCCCAGCATTTT.

Here the CDR3 reads CSARDRGYEQYF. CDR3 bases: TGCAGTGCTAGGGACAGGGGCTACGAGCAGTACTTC. This chain uses TRBV20-1 with TRBJ2-7; 9 bases map to TRBD1. CDR1 and CDR2 (germline): DFQATT, SNEGSKA (reference sequence). The CDR3 loop spans 12 amino acids. The ends lost 3 bases at V and 3 bases at J; junction bases unmatched: 0.

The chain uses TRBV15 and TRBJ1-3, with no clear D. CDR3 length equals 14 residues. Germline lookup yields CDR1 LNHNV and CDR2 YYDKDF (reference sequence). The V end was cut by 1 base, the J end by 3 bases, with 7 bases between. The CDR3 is CATSRGYSGNTIYF. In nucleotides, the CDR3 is TGTGCCACCAGCAGAGGTTACAGTGGAAACACCATATATTTT.

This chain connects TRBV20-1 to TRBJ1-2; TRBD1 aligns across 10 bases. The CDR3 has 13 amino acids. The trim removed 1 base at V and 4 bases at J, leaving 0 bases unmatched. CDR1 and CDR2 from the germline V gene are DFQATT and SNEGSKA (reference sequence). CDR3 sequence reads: CSARGTGGYGYTF. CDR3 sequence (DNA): TGCAGTGCTAGAGGGACAGGGGGCTATGGCTACACCTTC.

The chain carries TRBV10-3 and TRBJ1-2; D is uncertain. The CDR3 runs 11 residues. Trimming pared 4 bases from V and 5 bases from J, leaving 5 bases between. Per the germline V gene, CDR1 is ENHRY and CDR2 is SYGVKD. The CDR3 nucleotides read TGTGCCATCAGTGGCAGTTATGGCTACACCTTC. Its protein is CAISGSYGYTF.

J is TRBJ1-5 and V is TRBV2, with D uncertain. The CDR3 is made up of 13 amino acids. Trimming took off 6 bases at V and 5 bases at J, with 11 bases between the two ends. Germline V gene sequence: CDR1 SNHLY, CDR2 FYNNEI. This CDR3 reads CASRSGSDQPQHF. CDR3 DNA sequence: TGTGCCAGCAGGTCGGGGAGCGATCAGCCCCAGCATTTT.

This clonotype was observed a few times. CDR3 sequence: CAISESGQGGYEQYF. The CDR3 bases are TGTGCCATCAGTGAGTCGGGACAGGGAGGATACGAGCAGTACTTC. The chain couples TRBV10-3 to TRBJ2-7; the match to TRBD1 covers 9 bases. With V trimmed by 0 bases and J by 4 bases, 4 bases remained unmatched. This CDR3 comprises 15 residues. The germline CDR1 and CDR2 sequences are ENHRY and SYGVKD.

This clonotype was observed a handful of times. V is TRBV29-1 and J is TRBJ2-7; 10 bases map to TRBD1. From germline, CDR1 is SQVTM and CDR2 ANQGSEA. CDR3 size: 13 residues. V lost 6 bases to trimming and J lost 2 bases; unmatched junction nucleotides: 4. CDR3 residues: CSVAGTGAYEQYF. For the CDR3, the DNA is TGCAGCGTGGCCGGGACAGGGGCCTACGAGCAGTACTTC.

The CDR3 DNA reads as TGTGCCAGCATGCTGGGGGGGAACACTGAAGCTTTCTTT. Its protein product is CASMLGGNTEAFF. V is TRBV2 and J is TRBJ1-1; D perhaps matches TRBD1 (5 bases). This CDR3 comprises 13 residues. V was trimmed by 7 bases and J by 1 base, leaving 10 bases between them. Germline V gives CDR1 SNHLY, CDR2 FYNNEI.

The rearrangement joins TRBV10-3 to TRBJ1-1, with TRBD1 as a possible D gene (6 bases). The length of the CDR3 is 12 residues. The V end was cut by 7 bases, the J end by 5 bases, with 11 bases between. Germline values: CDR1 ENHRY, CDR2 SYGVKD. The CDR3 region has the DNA TGTGCCATCACGACAGGCCGTACTGAAGCTTTCTTT. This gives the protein CAITTGRTEAFF.

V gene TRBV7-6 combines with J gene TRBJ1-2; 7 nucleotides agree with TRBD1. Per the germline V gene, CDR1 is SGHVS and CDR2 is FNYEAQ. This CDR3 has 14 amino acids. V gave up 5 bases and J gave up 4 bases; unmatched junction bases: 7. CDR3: CASSPRRQGYGYTF. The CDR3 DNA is TGTGCCAGCAGCCCAAGGAGACAGGGCTATGGCTACACCTTC.

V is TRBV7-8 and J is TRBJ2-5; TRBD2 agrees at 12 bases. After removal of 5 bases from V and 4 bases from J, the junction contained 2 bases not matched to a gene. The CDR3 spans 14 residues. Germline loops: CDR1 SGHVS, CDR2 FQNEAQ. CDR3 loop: CASSQGLAGETQYF. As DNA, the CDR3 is TGTGCCAGCAGCCAGGGACTAGCGGGAGAGACCCAGTACTTC. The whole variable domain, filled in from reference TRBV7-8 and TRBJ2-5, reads GAGVSQSPRYKVAKRGQDVALRCDPISGHVSLFWYQQALGQGPEFLTYFQNEAQLDKSGLPSDRFFAERPEGSVSTLKIQRTQQEDSAVYLCASSQGLAGETQYFGPGTRLLVL.

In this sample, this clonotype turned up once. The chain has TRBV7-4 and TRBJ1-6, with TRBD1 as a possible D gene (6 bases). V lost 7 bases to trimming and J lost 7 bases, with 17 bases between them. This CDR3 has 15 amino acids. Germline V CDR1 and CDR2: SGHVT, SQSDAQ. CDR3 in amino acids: CASTRPGTPNSPLHF. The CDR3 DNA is TGTGCCAGCACCCGGCCCGGGACACCAAATTCACCCCTCCACTTT.

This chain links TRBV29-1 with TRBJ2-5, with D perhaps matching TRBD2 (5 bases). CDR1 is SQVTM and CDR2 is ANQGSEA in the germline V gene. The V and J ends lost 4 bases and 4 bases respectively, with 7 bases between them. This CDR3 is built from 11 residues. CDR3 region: CSVGGLETQYF. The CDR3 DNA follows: TGCAGCGTTGGCGGGTTAGAGACCCAGTACTTC.

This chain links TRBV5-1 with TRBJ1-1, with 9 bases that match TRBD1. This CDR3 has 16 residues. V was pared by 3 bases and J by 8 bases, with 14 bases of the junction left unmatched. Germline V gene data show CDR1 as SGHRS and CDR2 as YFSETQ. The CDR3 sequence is CASSWGGQGRRREAFF. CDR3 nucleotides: TGCGCCAGCAGCTGGGGGGGACAGGGCAGAAGAAGGGAAGCTTTCTTT.

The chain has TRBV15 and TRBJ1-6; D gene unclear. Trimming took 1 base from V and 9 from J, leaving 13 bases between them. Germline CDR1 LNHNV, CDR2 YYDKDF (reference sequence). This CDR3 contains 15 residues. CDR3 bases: TGTGCCACCAGCAGAGTTCGGGGTATAGGTTCACCCCTCCACTTT. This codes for CATSRVRGIGSPLHF.

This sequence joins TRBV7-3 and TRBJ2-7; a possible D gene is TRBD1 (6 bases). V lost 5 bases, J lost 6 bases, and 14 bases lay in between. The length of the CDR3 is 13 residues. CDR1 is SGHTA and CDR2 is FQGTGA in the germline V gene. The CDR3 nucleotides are TGTGCCAGCAGCGCGGTACAGGGCGCCGAGCAGTACTTC. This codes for CASSAVQGAEQYF.

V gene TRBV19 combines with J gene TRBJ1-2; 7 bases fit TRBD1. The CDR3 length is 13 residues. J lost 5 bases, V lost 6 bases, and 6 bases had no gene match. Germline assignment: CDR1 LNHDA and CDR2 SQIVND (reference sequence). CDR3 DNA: TGTGCCAGTAGCGTTGACAGGGAGTATGGCTACACCTTC. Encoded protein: CASSVDREYGYTF.

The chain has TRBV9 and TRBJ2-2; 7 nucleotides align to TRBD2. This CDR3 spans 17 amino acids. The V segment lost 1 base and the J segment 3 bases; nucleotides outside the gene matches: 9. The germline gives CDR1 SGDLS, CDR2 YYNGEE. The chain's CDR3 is CASSVTLAPWDTGELFF. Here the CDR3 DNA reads TGTGCCAGCAGCGTAACACTAGCGCCCTGGGACACCGGGGAGCTGTTTTTT.